What follows are 5 T cell receptor beta chains derived from one specimen sequenced in a study of OX40 agonist ivuxolimab in advanced cancers. Data came from immunoSEQ multiplex PCR; TCRdb stores just in-frame clones and leaves some out. Of more than 85,000 clones listed, roughly 80% were seen once; the top ten hold roughly 1.5%. Sequencing was performed on CD4+ or CD8+ T cells sorted from blood, taken in a trial of the OX40 agonist ivuxolimab. Every receptor here comes from an adult with an advanced solid tumor such as melanoma, head and neck, liver or kidney cancer.

The table lists this clone with a count of one. V is TRBV4-3 and J is TRBJ2-3; perhaps TRBD2 as D (6 bases). CDR1 and CDR2 (germline): LGHNA, YSLEER. This CDR3 spans 14 amino acids. V gave up 1 base and J gave up 14 bases, with 19 bases separating them. The CDR3: CASSQATLTSQRYF. CDR3 nucleotide sequence: TGCGCCAGCAGCCAAGCCACCCTGACTAGTCAAAGGTATTTT.

This chain uses TRBV5-1 with TRBJ1-3; D not certain. Trimming pared 0 bases from V and 2 bases from J, leaving 9 bases between. Germline CDR1 SGHRS, CDR2 YFSETQ. This CDR3 region has 15 residues. This CDR3 reads CASSLALQTGNTIYF. For the CDR3, the DNA is TGCGCCAGCAGCTTGGCTTTGCAGACTGGAAACACCATATATTTT.

The rearrangement uses TRBV4-2 and TRBJ1-3; D is ambiguous. Germline V gene data show CDR1 as LGHNA and CDR2 as YNFKEQ. The CDR3 runs to 15 residues. The germline V and J ends were trimmed by 0 bases and 4 bases, with 10 bases remaining between them. The CDR3 DNA reads as TGTGCCAGCAGCCAAGATCTGAACCGGGGAAACACCATATATTTT. It specifies CASSQDLNRGNTIYF.

The V call is TRBV14, the J call TRBJ2-7; D is undetermined. V lost 4 bases and J 4 bases, leaving 14 bases between the germline ends. Per the germline V gene, CDR1 is SGHDN and CDR2 is FVKESK. CDR3 length equals 14 residues. DNA for the CDR3: TGTGCCAGCAGCCGCTGGACCGGTATGTACGAGCAGTACTTC. Translated, it gives CASSRWTGMYEQYF.

This chain links TRBV29-1 with TRBJ1-1, with 8 bases fitting TRBD1. The length of the CDR3 is 12 residues. CDR1 is SQVTM, CDR2 ANQGSEA, per germline. The V and J ends lost 6 bases and 5 bases, in that order; junction bases with no gene match: 5. CDR3 protein: CSVLTGETEAFF. DNA of the CDR3: TGCAGCGTGCTGACAGGGGAAACTGAAGCTTTCTTT.